These 15 T cell receptor beta chains came from one sample sequenced in a study of blood T cell repertoires in COVID-19. Profiling relied on immunoSEQ multiplex PCR, and the TCRdb table lists in-frame clones only, not all of them. The data show about 260,000 clones, about 80% seen once. Sequences were obtained from peripheral blood. The receptors shown here come from a woman older than 75 with acute or convalescent COVID-19.

This clone came up a few times. V gene TRBV5-6 combines with J gene TRBJ1-2; 7 nucleotides line up with TRBD1. CDR3 size: 14 residues. CDR1 SGHDT and CDR2 YYEEEE come from the germline V gene. V shed 0 bases and J 5 bases; nucleotides not matched to a gene: 4. CDR3 residues: CASSLEGAEYGYTF. CDR3 DNA sequence: TGTGCCAGCAGCTTGGAGGGGGCTGAGTATGGCTACACCTTC. Using reference TRBV5-6 and TRBJ1-2 for the parts outside the CDR3, the full variable domain is DAGVTQSPTHLIKTRGQQVTLRCSPKSGHDTVSWYQQALGQGPQFIFQYYEEEERQRGNFPDRFSGHQFPNYSSELNVNALLLGDSALYLCASSLEGAEYGYTFGSGTRLTVV.

The V call is TRBV3-1 (or the pseudogene TRBV3-2), the J call TRBJ2-1; weak D call: TRBD2 (7 bases). This CDR3 has 12 amino acids. Trimming took 4 bases from V and 13 from J, leaving 14 bases between them. CDR1 and CDR2 (germline): LGHDT, YNNKEL (reference sequence). The CDR3 sequence: CASSLGGRVQFF. CDR3 coding DNA: TGTGCCAGCAGCCTGGGGGGGCGGGTTCAGTTCTTC.

The chain recombines TRBV18 with TRBJ2-1, with unresolved D. The CDR3 contains 11 residues. V was cut by 3 bases and J by 14 bases, with 11 bases left in between. Per germline, CDR1 KGHSH and CDR2 LQKENI. CDR3 DNA sequence: TGTGCCAGCTCACCTGGTTCTAGGAAGTTCTTC. Amino acids: CASSPGSRKFF.

The chain links TRBV29-1 to TRBJ1-1; 7 positions match TRBD1. The CDR3 is 13 residues long. The germline V gene has CDR1 SQVTM and CDR2 ANQGSEA. Trimming took 5 bases from V and 2 from J; bases not matched to a gene: 5. The CDR3 DNA reads as TGCAGCGTTAGACAGGGATCTAACACTGAAGCTTTCTTT. It translates to CSVRQGSNTEAFF.

The rearrangement joins TRBV24-1 to TRBJ2-1, with TRBD2 identical over 8 bases. This CDR3 comprises 15 residues. Per germline, CDR1 KGHDR and CDR2 SFDVKD. The J segment lost 7 bases and the V segment lost 5 bases, leaving 9 bases of the junction unmatched. The CDR3 sequence: CATSVAGMNGNEQFF. The CDR3 DNA reads as TGTGCCACCAGTGTAGCGGGGATGAATGGAAATGAGCAGTTCTTC.

V usage is TRBV7-2 and J usage is TRBJ2-3, with 11 nucleotides matching TRBD2. This CDR3 has 18 residues. Germline V gene sequence: CDR1 SGHTA, CDR2 FQGNSA. The V segment lost 1 base and the J segment 1 base; nucleotides outside the gene matches: 7. The CDR3 nucleotides are TGTGCCAGCAGCTTAGTTCGGTCTAGCGGGGGGCGCACAGATACGCAGTATTTT. Its translation: CASSLVRSSGGRTDTQYF.

The V gene is TRBV7-9, the J gene TRBJ1-1, with 7 bases lining up with TRBD1. J was trimmed by 10 bases and V by 5 bases; bases with no gene match: 10. The CDR3 totals 13 residues. The germline gives CDR1 SEHNR, CDR2 FQNEAQ (reference sequence). Written as DNA, the CDR3 is TGTGCCAGCAGCCCGGTAGGGGGCCGTAGAGCTTTCTTT. Protein: CASSPVGGRRAFF.

This clone was observed a few times. The chain recombines TRBV5-1 with TRBJ1-2, with 8 bases lining up with TRBD1. This CDR3 is built from 14 residues. CDR1 and CDR2 (germline): SGHRS, YFSETQ. J lost 7 bases, V lost 1 base, and 6 bases had no gene match. The DNA of the CDR3 is TGCGCCAGCAGCTTGTCCCAGGGGGCGACTGGCTACACCTTC. Amino acids: CASSLSQGATGYTF.

The chain couples TRBV18 to TRBJ1-6; maybe TRBD1 (5 bases). This CDR3 is built from 13 residues. Trimming cost V 5 bases and J 8 bases, with 10 bases left between them. Germline CDR1 is KGHSH and CDR2 is LQKENI. CDR3: CASSTATDSPLHF. In nucleotides, the CDR3 is TGTGCCAGCTCAACAGCGACAGATTCACCCCTCCACTTT.

CDR3 sequence reads: CASSHEGGSGSYNEQFF. In nucleotides, the CDR3 is TGTGCCAGCAGCCACGAGGGGGGGTCGGGATCCTACAATGAGCAGTTCTTC. This sequence joins TRBV5-8 and TRBJ2-1, with a possible D match to TRBD2 (7 bases). The CDR3 length is 17 residues. Trimming stripped 4 bases from V and 1 base from J, with 18 bases between. Germline CDR1 and CDR2: SGHTS and YDEGEE.

In its sample, this clone was seen many times. The genes are TRBV5-1 and TRBJ1-6; D is ambiguous. The germline V gene encodes CDR1 SGHRS and CDR2 YFSETQ. Trimming took 0 bases from V and 8 from J, leaving 15 bases between them. The CDR3 length is 16 residues. CDR3 sequence (DNA): TGCGCCAGCAGCTTGGGAGGGTTTGTTCAATATTCACCCCTCCACTTT. Its protein product is CASSLGGFVQYSPLHF.

This chain connects TRBV30 to TRBJ1-5, with unresolved D. The CDR3 has 14 amino acids. V lost 4 bases and J lost 1, with 11 bases in between. In germline, CDR1 is GTSNPN, CDR2 SVGIG (reference sequence). The CDR3 spells CAWKPGRSNQPQHF. In nucleotides, the CDR3 is TGTGCCTGGAAGCCGGGAAGGAGCAATCAGCCCCAGCATTTT.

This clone was detected a few times. The chain has TRBV18 and TRBJ1-3; a possible D gene is TRBD1 (5 bases). In germline, CDR1 is KGHSH, CDR2 LQKENI. CDR3 length equals 16 residues. V gave up 2 bases and J gave up 1 base, with 12 bases separating them. In DNA, the CDR3 is TGTGCCAGCTCACCAATGAGACAGATTTCTGGAAACACCATATATTTT. Translated, it gives CASSPMRQISGNTIYF.

The chain carries TRBV7-9 and TRBJ1-3, with a tentative D call TRBD1 (6 bases). Germline loops: CDR1 SEHNR, CDR2 FQNEAQ (reference sequence). The CDR3 runs to 16 residues. The V and J ends lost 5 bases and 0 bases respectively, with 14 bases between them. In DNA form, the CDR3 reads TGTGCCAGCAGCCCACGGGACACCGCCTCTGGAAACACCATATATTTT. Protein product: CASSPRDTASGNTIYF. Looking up the rest from reference TRBV7-9 and TRBJ1-3 gives the full variable domain: DTGVSQNPRHKITKRGQNVTFRCDPISEHNRLYWYRQTLGQGPEFLTYFQNEAQLEKSRLLSDRFSAERPKGSFSTLEIQRTEQGDSAMYLCASSPRDTASGNTIYFGEGSWLTVV.

The chain uses TRBV19 and TRBJ1-5; D is unresolved. V was pared by 1 base and J by 0 bases, with 7 bases between. CDR1 and CDR2 (germline): LNHDA, SQIVND (reference sequence). The CDR3 has 15 residues. The CDR3 nucleotides read TGTGCCAGTAGTATAGTTTCCGGTAGCAATCAGCCCCAGCATTTT. This translates into CASSIVSGSNQPQHF.